The clone carrying this T cell receptor (beta chain) was seen once. Its cognate antigen is unknown. The data derive from a study of cytomegalovirus exposure and HLA in healthy donors. Regarding the study as a whole: It was reported that the classifier diagnosed cytomegalovirus status with high specificity and sensitivity in both the original and validation cohorts.

Germline loops: CDR1 MDHEN, CDR2 SYDVKM. Trimming pared 6 bases from V and 4 bases from J, leaving 15 bases between. The CDR3 length is 14 residues. The PCR employed 60 Vbeta primers together with 13 Jbeta primers. Assay used: immunoSEQ multiplex PCR; TCRdb lists only in-frame clones, some missing. The table has 180,000 or so clones, approximately 82% seen once. The sample consisted of PBMCs. The J gene is TRBJ1-1, the V gene TRBV28; tentatively, D is TRBD1 (5 bases). The sequence derives from a middle-aged woman in good health and CMV-seropositive. The CDR3 DNA is TGTGCCAGCAGACCGGGGAGGGGCTTCACTGAAGCTTTCTTT. Its protein product is CASRPGRGFTEAFF.